These 14 T cell receptor beta chains were sequenced from one sample in a study of cytomegalovirus exposure and HLA in healthy donors (dated by TCRdb to about 2017). Preparation of the library involved the immunoSEQ multiplex PCR assay. A mixture of 60 forward primers for TCR Vbeta segments and 13 reverse primers for TCR Jbeta segments was used in the multiplex PCR. The source is immuneACCESS, and TCRdb retained only in-frame sequences with V and J called. Part of the clones is not carried over; for the studies checked, unresolved V genes explain less than half of this, and the remainder is unexplained. The table for this sample lists fewer than 200,000 clones; approximately 71% of them were counted only once. The ten largest account for less than 5.5% of the sample. The sample consisted of PBMCs. These receptors came from a male donor in good health and CMV-seronegative.

In DNA form, the CDR3 reads TGTGCCAGCACGGCCCAGGGCCACACTGAAGCTTTCTTT. Amino acids: CASTAQGHTEAFF. V gene TRBV7-9 combines with J gene TRBJ1-1, with a weak D call TRBD1 (5 bases). Per the germline V gene, CDR1 is SEHNR and CDR2 is FQNEAQ (reference sequence). The V gene lost 7 bases and the J gene lost 3 bases, with 12 bases spanning the gap. This CDR3 is built from 13 residues.

This clone was found once. The chain couples TRBV19 to TRBJ2-7; 12 bases line up with TRBD2. V trimming: 5 bases; J trimming: 3 bases; junction bases outside the gene matches: 8. From germline, CDR1 is LNHDA and CDR2 SQIVND (reference sequence). This CDR3 has 16 amino acids. CDR3 coding DNA: TGTGCCAGTAGTCCCGGACTAGCGGGAAGCAACTACGAGCAGTACTTC. It translates to CASSPGLAGSNYEQYF.

The chain recombines TRBV28 with TRBJ2-7, with D perhaps TRBD2 (7 bases). This CDR3 is 15 amino acids long. Trimming cost V 8 bases and J 6 bases, with 23 bases left between them. Germline lookup yields CDR1 MDHEN and CDR2 SYDVKM. CDR3 bases: TGTGCCAGCCCAGGCCCGGGGGAGGGGGATCTCGAGCAGTACTTC. Translation gives CASPGPGEGDLEQYF.

Notes on this clone: A read error may produce the germline difference seen at one junction end. J is TRBJ1-4 and V is TRBV7-9; tentatively, D is TRBD1 (5 bases). The length of the CDR3 is 12 residues. Germline V gene lookup returns CDR1 SEHNR and CDR2 FQNEAQ (reference sequence). The CDR3 sequence is CSSSYGGEKLFF. The CDR3 DNA sequence: TGTTCCAGCAGCTACGGGGGGGAAAAACTGTTTTTT.

This clone has only a few counts. J is TRBJ2-3 and V is TRBV6-5, with 7 bases aligning to TRBD2. This CDR3 is 14 amino acids long. The ends lost 5 bases at V and 2 bases at J; junction bases unmatched: 4. Germline-derived CDR1 and CDR2 are MNHEY and SVGAGI. The CDR3 bases are TGTGCCAGCAGTAGCCTAGCGGACACAGATACGCAGTATTTT. Protein sequence: CASSSLADTDTQYF.

This chain joins TRBV7-9 and TRBJ2-5; 14 bases map to TRBD2. Germline loops: CDR1 SEHNR, CDR2 FQNEAQ (reference sequence). CDR3 length equals 16 residues. Trimming cost V 6 bases and J 2 bases; bases outside gene matches: 5. The CDR3 DNA reads TGTGCCAGCAGGGGACTAGCGGGGGATCCACAAGAGACCCAGTACTTC. This sequence encodes CASRGLAGDPQETQYF.

The chain carries TRBV19 and TRBJ1-5; tentatively, D is TRBD1 (5 bases). This CDR3 region has 15 residues. Germline V lookup: CDR1 LNHDA, CDR2 SQIVND (reference sequence). V was cut by 3 bases and J by 0 bases, with 9 bases left in between. CDR3 region: CASSIGAYSNQPQHF. The CDR3 nucleotides are TGTGCCAGTAGTATTGGGGCCTATAGCAATCAGCCCCAGCATTTT.

CDR3 region: CASSYRPYNEQFF. The DNA of the CDR3 is TGTGCCAGCTCCTACAGGCCCTACAATGAGCAGTTCTTC. The rearrangement joins TRBV6-1 to TRBJ2-1; D might be TRBD1 (5 bases). The CDR3 has 13 residues. CDR1 MNHNS and CDR2 SASEGT come from the germline V gene. The V end was cut by 8 bases, the J end by 2 bases, with 10 bases between.

This sequence joins TRBV5-1 and TRBJ2-7, with TRBD1 as a possible D gene (5 bases). Germline V gene data show CDR1 as SGHRS and CDR2 as YFSETQ. V lost 2 bases to trimming and J lost 7 bases, with 16 bases between them. CDR3 length: 14 residues. CDR3 nucleotide sequence: TGCGCCAGCAGCTTAACAGGTGGTACTGGGGAGCAGTACTTC. Its translation is CASSLTGGTGEQYF.

V usage is TRBV6-4 and J usage is TRBJ2-1; 8 positions agree with TRBD2. The CDR3 loop spans 12 amino acids. Germline V gene sequence: CDR1 MRHNA, CDR2 SNTAGT. V dropped 10 bases and J dropped 8; count of bases not matched to a gene: 7. For the CDR3, the DNA is TGTGCCAACACTGCGGGGGGTTATGAGCAGTTCTTC. This codes for CANTAGGYEQFF.

This rearrangement joins TRBV5-5 to TRBJ1-1; 7 bases are shared with TRBD1. Germline V gene sequence: CDR1 SGHKS, CDR2 YYEKEE (reference sequence). V was clipped by 0 bases and J by 7 bases; unmatched bases: 9. CDR3 length: 15 amino acids. This chain's CDR3 is CASSLVQGRLLEAFF. The CDR3 DNA reads TGTGCCAGCAGCTTGGTACAGGGGAGGCTTCTTGAAGCTTTCTTT.

The rearrangement joins TRBV5-1 to TRBJ2-7; maybe TRBD2 (6 bases). The CDR3 extends over 18 amino acids. The germline gives CDR1 SGHRS, CDR2 YFSETQ. The V gene lost 3 bases and the J gene lost 3 bases, with 25 bases spanning the gap. In DNA form, the CDR3 reads TGCGCCAGCAGCTGGCGCCAATCGGGCGGGGACTCAGGCTACGAGCAGTACTTC. Translation: CASSWRQSGGDSGYEQYF.

The rearrangement links TRBV7-9 to TRBJ2-7, with 11 bases that match TRBD1. Germline V gene data show CDR1 as SEHNR and CDR2 as FQNEAQ (reference sequence). This CDR3 is 14 amino acids long. The J segment lost 4 bases and the V segment lost 5 bases, leaving 4 bases of the junction unmatched. This chain's CDR3 is CASSLRDRGYEQYF. DNA for the CDR3: TGTGCCAGCAGCCTGAGGGACAGGGGGTACGAGCAGTACTTC.

The genes are TRBV7-9 and TRBJ2-1; 14 bases map to TRBD2. CDR3 length: 16 residues. Germline V gene data show CDR1 as SEHNR and CDR2 as FQNEAQ (reference sequence). The V gene end was trimmed by 4 bases and the J gene end by 9 bases; junction bases not matched to a gene: 8. CDR3 nucleotides: TGTGCCAGCAGCTCCGCGGGACTAGCGGGAGTCGGTGAGCAGTTCTTC. It yields the protein CASSSAGLAGVGEQFF.